The clone carrying this TCR beta chain showed up many times. Diagnosis rested on symptoms, serum thyroxine and TRAb, thyroid ultrasound, and orbital computed tomography. Authors of the study amplified TCR beta CDR3 regions from RNA transcripts. The TCR CDR3 first-round RT-PCR relied on the HTBI primer set. TCRdb independently ran MiXCR on the multiplex PCR reads; one entry per CDR3 protein. The sample lists roughly 630,000 distinct CDR3 sequences; about a sixth were seen once. This sample was taken from a study of T cells in Graves' hyperthyroidism and ophthalmopathy. Trimming removed 6 bases from V and 4 bases from J; junction bases left unmatched: 8. Per the germline V gene, CDR1 is ENHRY and CDR2 is SYGVKD. The CDR3 contains 16 residues.

The receptor comes from a woman in her 30s with Graves' hyperthyroidism. Material: blood. The J gene is TRBJ2-1, the V gene TRBV10-3, with 11 bases matching TRBD2. DNA of the CDR3: TGTGCCATCAGCATAACTAGCGGGAGTGGGTACAATGAGCAGTTCTTC. Protein sequence: CAISITSGSGYNEQFF.